This paragraph reports one T cell receptor (beta chain). Study processing details: Amplification of reference gene primers provided the estimated nucleated cell counts. Measured with immunoSEQ multiplex PCR; TCRdb has only the in-frame clones, and not every one. V and J calls and clone size are copied from that table; D and trimming were computed from the DNA. The repertoire includes a few hundred thousand clones, 83% of them detected once, and about 1.3% sits in the top ten. V lost 5 bases and J lost 6, with 18 bases in between. The germline CDR1 and CDR2 sequences are MNHEY and SMNVEV (reference sequence). CDR3 length: 15 residues. The data belong to a study of blood T cell repertoires in COVID-19.

This TCR came from a woman in her twenties or thirties with COVID-19, enrolled during active disease. Sequencing used peripheral blood. The V gene is TRBV27, the J gene TRBJ2-3; TRBD1 might be the D (5 bases). The CDR3 is CASSPGNIGVDTQYF. The CDR3 nucleotides read TGTGCCAGCAGTCCTGGGAACATAGGGGTGGATACGCAGTATTTT.